Below are 31 T cell receptor beta chains sequenced from a single sample in a study of blood T cell repertoires in COVID-19. Sequencing was performed with immunoSEQ multiplex PCR; in TCRdb, only in-frame clones are kept and a portion is missing. The sample lists about 29,000 clones, over 75% seen once, with 6% to 8% in the top ten. The sample taken for sequencing was peripheral blood. Source of these receptors: a woman in her 70s with active or convalescent COVID-19.

The chain is built from TRBV3-1 (or the pseudogene TRBV3-2) and TRBJ1-1; D unclear. There are 17 residues in the CDR3. Germline loops: CDR1 LGHDT, CDR2 YNNKEL (reference sequence). V lost 1 base, J lost 0 bases, and 15 bases lay in between. CDR3 nucleotide sequence: TGTGCCAGCAGCCAAGCTGGACTCCAGAGGTTGAACACTGAAGCTTTCTTT. Translation: CASSQAGLQRLNTEAFF.

This chain connects TRBV6-6 to TRBJ2-6; weak D call: TRBD1 (6 bases). CDR3 length: 19 amino acids. V lost 5 bases and J 0 bases, leaving 20 bases between the germline ends. Germline loops: CDR1 MNHNY, CDR2 SVGAGI (reference sequence). In DNA, the CDR3 is TGTGCCAGCAGTCGCGCAGCACGGGACACACACTCTGGGGCCAACGTCCTGACTTTC. Residues: CASSRAARDTHSGANVLTF.

The CDR3 DNA reads TGTGCCAGCAGTGGACAGCCGATTGAGGCGGGAGGGTTCACAGATACGCAGTATTTT. Its translation is CASSGQPIEAGGFTDTQYF. The J gene is TRBJ2-3, the V gene TRBV6-1; 9 bases line up with TRBD2. Germline CDR1 and CDR2: MNHNS and SASEGT. This CDR3 has 19 amino acids. The V segment lost 4 bases and the J segment 2 bases; nucleotides outside the gene matches: 16.

The V call is TRBV7-2, the J call TRBJ2-1; 7 bases align to TRBD2. Losses at the gene ends were 0 bases for V and 3 bases for J; bases not matched to a gene: 5. There are 16 residues in the CDR3. Germline values: CDR1 SGHTA, CDR2 FQGNSA. CDR3 residues: CASSLAAAGSYNEQFF. Here the CDR3 DNA reads TGTGCCAGCAGCTTAGCTGCAGCGGGGAGCTACAATGAGCAGTTCTTC.

The chain is built from TRBV3-1 (or the pseudogene TRBV3-2) and TRBJ2-2, with D hard to call. The CDR3 spans 11 residues. From germline, CDR1 is LGHDT and CDR2 YNNKEL (reference sequence). Trimming shortened V by 3 bases and J by 8 bases, and 4 bases separated the two germline ends. The CDR3 loop reads CASSHLGELFF. The CDR3 DNA is TGTGCCAGCAGCCATCTTGGGGAGCTGTTTTTT.

The chain has TRBV6-6 and TRBJ1-5; a weak D match, TRBD1 (6 bases). The V end was cut by 0 bases, the J end by 7 bases, with 10 bases between. Germline assignment: CDR1 MNHNY and CDR2 SVGAGI (reference sequence). The CDR3 is made up of 14 amino acids. CDR3 sequence reads: CASSYSRGTQPQHF. CDR3 coding DNA: TGTGCCAGCAGTTACTCCAGGGGCACCCAGCCCCAGCATTTT.

V and J are TRBV9 and TRBJ2-5; D ambiguous. The CDR3 runs to 14 residues. CDR1 is SGDLS, CDR2 YYNGEE, per germline. The V end was cut by 0 bases, the J end by 1 base, with 7 bases between. This chain's CDR3 is CASSVGRSQETQYF. DNA of the CDR3: TGTGCCAGCAGCGTAGGCAGGTCCCAAGAGACCCAGTACTTC.

The J gene is TRBJ2-3, the V gene TRBV19; D possibly corresponds to TRBD2 (6 bases). Trimming took off 5 bases at V and 2 bases at J, with 11 bases between the two ends. The V gene's germline CDR1 is LNHDA and CDR2 SQIVND (reference sequence). The CDR3 sequence is 14 residues long. The CDR3 nucleotides are TGTGCCAGTAGTGTGACTAGTGTCACAGATACGCAGTATTTT. Protein product: CASSVTSVTDTQYF.

This clone has just a few counts. The rearrangement joins TRBV30 to TRBJ1-2, with D unclear. Germline V gives CDR1 GTSNPN, CDR2 SVGIG (reference sequence). V lost 1 base, J lost 5 bases, and 8 bases lay in between. This CDR3 comprises 12 residues. The CDR3 sequence is CAWSAMTYGYTF. CDR3 bases: TGTGCCTGGAGTGCGATGACTTATGGCTACACCTTC.

V usage is TRBV29-1 and J usage is TRBJ2-7; 8 bases line up with TRBD2. V lost 2 bases, J lost 3 bases, and 6 bases stayed unmatched. The CDR3 has 14 amino acids. Germline values: CDR1 SQVTM, CDR2 ANQGSEA. In DNA, the CDR3 is TGCAGCGTTGAAAGAGCGGGAGAATTCTACGAGCAGTACTTC. Its translation: CSVERAGEFYEQYF.

This clone was observed a handful of times. The chain has TRBV19 and TRBJ1-5, with 11 bases lining up with TRBD1. CDR3 length equals 17 residues. Germline assignment: CDR1 LNHDA and CDR2 SQIVND (reference sequence). The J segment lost 4 bases and the V segment lost 6 bases, leaving 11 bases of the junction unmatched. CDR3 amino acids: CASSKSPGQGVNQPQHF. CDR3 sequence (DNA): TGTGCCAGTAGCAAATCTCCGGGACAGGGGGTGAATCAGCCCCAGCATTTT.

This chain connects TRBV5-1 to TRBJ2-7; TRBD1 matches at 8 bases. This CDR3 comprises 13 residues. The trim removed 2 bases at V and 9 bases at J, leaving 7 bases unmatched. Germline lookup yields CDR1 SGHRS and CDR2 YFSETQ. Here the CDR3 DNA reads TGCGCCAGCAGCTTCGGACAGGGAGGCCGGCAGTACTTC. Translating it yields CASSFGQGGRQYF.

The CDR3 nucleotides are TGTGCCAGCAGTGTACCGGGATCCTATGGCTACACCTTC. Translated: CASSVPGSYGYTF. The gene calls are TRBV28 and TRBJ1-2; D remains unclear. The CDR3 length is 13 residues. Germline loops: CDR1 MDHEN, CDR2 SYDVKM. The V end lost 5 bases, the J end lost 4 bases, and 11 bases lay between the germline ends.

This clone was counted once. This rearrangement joins TRBV6-6 to TRBJ2-5; maybe TRBD1 (6 bases). The ends were cut back, 2 bases at V and 1 base at J, with 14 bases in the middle. The length of the CDR3 is 16 residues. Germline values: CDR1 MNHNY, CDR2 SVGAGI (reference sequence). The CDR3 protein is CASSYPHRTAQETQYF. CDR3 nucleotide sequence: TGTGCCAGCAGTTACCCCCACAGGACAGCCCAAGAGACCCAGTACTTC.

This chain uses TRBV6-2 or TRBV6-3 with TRBJ2-7, with D maybe TRBD1 (5 bases). V was trimmed by 4 bases and J by 5 bases, leaving 12 bases between them. The CDR3 spans 13 residues. Germline loops: CDR1 MNHEY, CDR2 SVGEGT. The CDR3 is CASSSPGRNEQYF. The CDR3 nucleotides are TGTGCCAGCAGTTCTCCAGGGCGTAACGAGCAGTACTTC.

The V and J genes are TRBV5-1 and TRBJ2-1; the match to TRBD2 covers 11 bases. This CDR3 has 16 amino acids. The germline V gene encodes CDR1 SGHRS and CDR2 YFSETQ. J gave up 6 bases and V 4 bases, and 9 bases lay outside the gene matches. CDR3 nucleotide sequence: TGCGCCAGCAGCCCCCTGACTAGCGGGGAGCTCAATGAGCAGTTCTTC. Translating it yields CASSPLTSGELNEQFF.

This clone has only one observation. This chain uses TRBV12-3 or TRBV12-4 with TRBJ1-5; D gene unclear. The V end was cut by 3 bases, the J end by 0 bases, with 3 bases between. The CDR3 has 13 amino acids. The CDR3 nucleotides read TGTGCCAGCAGTTTTAATAGCAATCAGCCCCAGCATTTT. It encodes CASSFNSNQPQHF.

The chain links TRBV28 to TRBJ1-2; 8 nucleotides match TRBD1. Losses at the gene ends were 5 bases for V and 7 bases for J; bases not matched to a gene: 9. The CDR3 runs 14 residues. Germline V lookup: CDR1 MDHEN, CDR2 SYDVKM. In DNA, the CDR3 is TGTGCCAGCAGTATTACTTCAGGGGGCGCTGGCTACACCTTC. Translation gives CASSITSGGAGYTF.

The genes are TRBV18 and TRBJ1-4; TRBD1 aligns across 7 bases. V shed 2 bases, J shed 4 bases, and the junction held 7 bases outside the gene matches. The CDR3 consists of 16 residues. Germline V gene lookup returns CDR1 KGHSH and CDR2 LQKENI. DNA of the CDR3: TGTGCCAGCTCACCAGGGGGGACAGCCATTAATGAAAAACTGTTTTTT. The encoded protein is CASSPGGTAINEKLFF.

The chain uses TRBV5-4 and TRBJ2-1; 13 bases match TRBD2. Looked up from germline, CDR1 is SGHNT and CDR2 is YYREEE (reference sequence). V trimming: 0 bases; J trimming: 0 bases; junction bases outside the gene matches: 0. The CDR3 spans 17 residues. In DNA form, the CDR3 reads TGTGCCAGCAGCTTGGGACTAGCGGGGGGCTCCTACAATGAGCAGTTCTTC. Protein sequence: CASSLGLAGGSYNEQFF.

The genes are TRBV30 and TRBJ2-1; 12 nucleotides agree with TRBD2. Germline assignment: CDR1 GTSNPN and CDR2 SVGIG (reference sequence). V shed 4 bases, J shed 9 bases, and the junction held 10 bases outside the gene matches. This CDR3 region has 15 residues. The CDR3, as DNA: TGTGCCTGGAAGGAGACTAGCGGGAGCAGGGGTGAGCAGTTCTTC. It specifies CAWKETSGSRGEQFF.

By sample share, this clone is medium-sized. The chain links TRBV19 to TRBJ2-7; D gene uncertain. This CDR3 region has 15 residues. The germline gives CDR1 LNHDA, CDR2 SQIVND (reference sequence). Trimming removed 0 bases from V and 3 bases from J, with 12 bases in between. The CDR3 is CASSIDSSPGYEQYF. The CDR3 nucleotides read TGTGCCAGTAGTATAGATAGCTCCCCGGGCTACGAGCAGTACTTC.

The chain is built from TRBV11-3 and TRBJ2-7, with D hard to call. CDR3 length: 14 amino acids. The V gene lost 5 bases and the J gene lost 2 bases, with 13 bases spanning the gap. Germline assignment: CDR1 SGHNT and CDR2 YENEEA. The CDR3 reads CASSPSGVPYEQYF. CDR3 DNA sequence: TGTGCCAGCAGCCCCTCGGGTGTCCCCTACGAGCAGTACTTC.

The rearrangement links TRBV5-6 to TRBJ1-2; D gene uncertain. The CDR3 runs to 13 residues. Trimming cost V 4 bases and J 1 base, with 8 bases left between them. Germline loops: CDR1 SGHDT, CDR2 YYEEEE. The CDR3 is CASSLRVNYGYTF. DNA for the CDR3: TGTGCCAGCAGCCTGAGAGTTAACTATGGCTACACCTTC.

The chain carries TRBV30 and TRBJ2-3; 9 nucleotides agree with TRBD2. After removal of 2 bases from V and 5 bases from J, the junction contained 14 bases not matched to a gene. The CDR3 runs 17 residues. Germline V gene data show CDR1 as GTSNPN and CDR2 as SVGIG (reference sequence). The CDR3 loop reads CAWSLGLGLARGDTQYF. The CDR3 DNA reads TGTGCCTGGAGTCTCGGTTTAGGACTAGCGCGGGGAGATACGCAGTATTTT.

The rearrangement links TRBV6-6 to TRBJ2-1; 9 positions match TRBD2. Germline V gene data show CDR1 as MNHNY and CDR2 as SVGAGI (reference sequence). The trim removed 4 bases at V and 6 bases at J, leaving 10 bases unmatched. This CDR3 region has 16 residues. CDR3 sequence (DNA): TGTGCCAGCAGTTCCCCTAGCGGGACCTCGGGCAATGAGCAGTTCTTC. Protein sequence: CASSSPSGTSGNEQFF.

The V call is TRBV7-9, the J call TRBJ2-7; 8 bases are a match to TRBD1. V was clipped by 5 bases and J by 4 bases; unmatched bases: 10. The CDR3 contains 15 residues. Germline V gene data show CDR1 as SEHNR and CDR2 as FQNEAQ (reference sequence). The CDR3 spells CASSAAGGKAYEQYF. Here the CDR3 DNA reads TGTGCCAGCAGCGCCGCAGGGGGCAAGGCGTACGAGCAGTACTTC.

By proportion, this clone is medium-sized (0.01 to 0.1%). The chain employs TRBV9 and TRBJ2-4; D is ambiguous. Germline CDR1 is SGDLS and CDR2 is YYNGEE. The CDR3 contains 13 residues. Trimming took 0 bases from V and 9 from J, leaving 10 bases between them. DNA of the CDR3: TGTGCCAGCAGCGTAGCTCTAGATGCCATTCAGTACTTC. Its translation: CASSVALDAIQYF.

The chain links TRBV19 to TRBJ2-2, with 11 bases lining up with TRBD1. This CDR3 has 15 amino acids. Losses at the gene ends were 5 bases for V and 7 bases for J; bases not matched to a gene: 6. The V gene's germline CDR1 is LNHDA and CDR2 SQIVND (reference sequence). The CDR3 loop is CASSGQGARGGELFF. In DNA, the CDR3 is TGTGCCAGTAGTGGACAGGGGGCTAGGGGCGGGGAGCTGTTTTTT. The full variable domain, in which reference TRBV19 and TRBJ2-2 provide the parts outside the CDR3, is DGGITQSPKYLFRKEGQNVTLSCEQNLNHDAMYWYRQDPGQGLRLIYYSQIVNDFQKGDIAEGYSVSREKKESFPLTVTSAQKNPTAFYLCASSGQGARGGELFFGEGSRLTVL.

This clone has just a few counts. The V call is TRBV5-1, the J call TRBJ2-1, with D unresolved. CDR1 SGHRS and CDR2 YFSETQ come from the germline V gene. Between the trimmed V and J ends, which lost 4 bases and 6 bases, there was a span of 14 bases. The length of the CDR3 is 14 residues. The CDR3 is CASSPYRSSNEQFF. The DNA of the CDR3 is TGCGCCAGCAGCCCCTATCGGAGCTCCAATGAGCAGTTCTTC.

The gene calls are TRBV5-1 and TRBJ1-1; 8 positions agree with TRBD1. The germline gives CDR1 SGHRS, CDR2 YFSETQ. The CDR3 totals 15 residues. The V gene end was trimmed by 4 bases and the J gene end by 2 bases; junction bases not matched to a gene: 7. For the CDR3, the DNA is TGCGCCAGCAGCCCGGGGACAGGTGATAACACTGAAGCTTTCTTT. Translated: CASSPGTGDNTEAFF.